What follows describes a single T cell receptor (beta chain). Its antigen is unknown. No quality values exist for individual bases; no much larger clone is one base distant. This sample was taken from a study of blood T cell repertoires in COVID-19 (dated by TCRdb to about 2020). Turning to the overall study: Samples covering the acute and convalescent phases of COVID-19 were provided by collaborators in the United States, Italy and Spain. The material from the prospective study consisted of cDNA or gDNA derived from T cells, B-cell-depleted T cells, or PBMCs. Subjects who had been exposed to COVID-19, were actively infected with it, or had recovered from it provided the deeply sampled blood TCRbeta repertoires that made up the dataset. The repertoires were made available in a free public database intended to serve as a resource for research on the immune response to SARS-CoV-2. Samples were obtained from the ongoing ImmuneRACE study (first 160 participants) and from about 1,300 subjects provided by 6 global collaborators. Nearly every sample came with metadata listing a de-identified subject ID, COVID-19 status, age in years and sex. Where HLA class I and class II types were available, the types were taken from metadata supplied by the sample provider, not from assay-based typing. Overall study results and their limits: The quantity of clinical and demographic metadata differed by source and by participant and was supplied without curation.

The immunoSEQ Assay, a bias-controlled multiplex PCR, was used to amplify TCRbeta CDR3 regions from genomic DNA. From the authors' description of their analysis: The number of nucleated cells in each sample was estimated by amplification of reference gene primers within the assay. To quantify the absolute abundance of each unique TCRbeta CDR3 rearrangement, sequence reads were collapsed and filtered. For each sample, productive Simpson clonality was calculated as the square root of Simpson's diversity index over productive rearrangements. TCRdb limited this immuneACCESS table to in-frame rearrangements with V and J called. A share of clones is missing; checked studies link under half to unresolved V genes, and the rest is unexplained. The V and J calls and clone size come from that table; D and trimming were worked out from the DNA. Recorded for this sample are a few hundred thousand clones; around 90% of them occurred a single time. Together, the top ten hold more than 7.5% of the sample.

Collaborating institutions collected whole blood in K2EDTA tubes following their own protocols. For TCRbeta analysis, collaborator samples were shipped as frozen whole blood, as isolated PBMCs, or as DNA extracted from either sample type. From the cysteine up to the phenylalanine, the CDR3 has a length of 15 residues. This entry keeps only the CDR3 DNA: 45 bases, framed from base 1. Cut back by 3 bases and 1 base, the V and J ends lie 12 bases apart. CDR1 and CDR2 were assigned from the germline V gene as MNHNS and SASEGT. Sequenced material: peripheral blood. The V and J segments used are TRBV6-1 and TRBJ1-2; TRBD1 might be the D gene, on 5 matching bases. The sequence derives from a man aged 18 to 35 with active or convalescent COVID-19. The CDR3 protein sequence reads: CASSDQAGLNYGYTF. The sequence in DNA is TGTGCCAGCAGTGATCAGGCGGGGCTTAACTATGGCTACACCTTC.